The 9 T cell receptor beta chains below were found in one sample sequenced in a study of OX40 agonist ivuxolimab in advanced cancers. Sequencing used immunoSEQ multiplex PCR; TCRdb keeps in-frame clones, though not all of them. Counted here are tens of thousands of clones, around 80% occurring once; the ten biggest clones make up 0.95% to 1.1%. The sequences come from CD4+ or CD8+ T cells sorted from blood, collected in a trial of the OX40 agonist ivuxolimab. These receptor sequences come from an adult with an advanced solid tumor such as melanoma, head and neck, liver or kidney cancer.

The V and J genes are TRBV9 and TRBJ1-1; D uncertain. This CDR3 contains 15 residues. The V end lost 2 bases, the J end lost 1 base, and 12 bases lay between the germline ends. CDR1 is SGDLS and CDR2 is YYNGEE in the germline V gene. For the CDR3, the DNA is TGTGCCAGCAGCGTTGATGGGGTCCCGAACACTGAAGCTTTCTTT. Residues: CASSVDGVPNTEAFF.

The chain links TRBV10-2 to TRBJ2-5; no firm D call. Trimming stripped 6 bases from V and 5 bases from J, with 13 bases between. CDR1 WSHSY and CDR2 SAAADI come from the germline V gene. The CDR3 runs 13 residues. This CDR3 is CASSLSSTETQYF. CDR3 nucleotide sequence: TGCGCCAGCAGCCTTAGTAGTACTGAGACCCAGTACTTC.

This chain joins TRBV15 and TRBJ2-3; D is possibly TRBD2 (7 bases). Germline V gene lookup returns CDR1 LNHNV and CDR2 YYDKDF (reference sequence). CDR3 length: 16 amino acids. V lost 5 bases, J lost 6 bases, and 21 bases lay in between. CDR3 nucleotides: TGTGCCACCAGCCCAAGGAGGGGGGGCCTGCGTGATACGCAGTATTTT. Amino acids: CATSPRRGGLRDTQYF.

The V call is TRBV14, the J call TRBJ2-7, with D uncertain. Germline V gene lookup returns CDR1 SGHDN and CDR2 FVKESK. The CDR3 consists of 14 residues. The V gene lost 4 bases and the J gene lost 6 bases, with 16 bases spanning the gap. The CDR3 DNA follows: TGTGCCAGCAGCCTAGTGGACGGTGAGTCCGAGCAGTACTTC. Protein product: CASSLVDGESEQYF.

This clone showed up just once. The V call is TRBV7-7, the J call TRBJ2-6; D remains unclear. Germline lookup yields CDR1 SSHAT and CDR2 FNYEAQ (reference sequence). Trimming cost V 5 bases and J 5 bases, with 22 bases left between them. This CDR3 comprises 18 residues. CDR3 DNA: TGTGCCAGCAGCGTACGCGGAGTGCCACAAAGTCGGGCCAACGTCCTGACTTTC. It encodes CASSVRGVPQSRANVLTF. The full variable domain, rest sourced from reference TRBV7-7 and TRBJ2-6, is GAGVSQSPRYKVTKRGQDVTLRCDPISSHATLYWYQQALGQGPEFLTYFNYEAQPDKSGLPSDRFSAERPEGSISTLTIQRTEQRDSAMYRCASSVRGVPQSRANVLTFGAGSRLTVL.

This clone showed up just once. This rearrangement joins TRBV30 to TRBJ1-2; D is undetermined. Trimming left V 8 bases short and J 4 bases short, with 23 bases between. Germline CDR1 and CDR2: GTSNPN and SVGIG (reference sequence). The CDR3 runs to 15 residues. This CDR3 is CANYKSALRGYGYTF. The CDR3 DNA sequence: TGTGCCAACTATAAGTCTGCTTTACGGGGCTATGGCTACACCTTC.

This clone has more than one count but fewer than ten. Germline and junction disagree at one end, which may indicate a read error. This chain connects TRBV4-2 to TRBJ2-7, with D unresolved. The length of the CDR3 is 12 residues. From germline, CDR1 is LGHNA and CDR2 YNFKEQ. CDR3 protein: CASSQDSHEQYF. DNA for the CDR3: TGTGCCAGCAGCCAAGACTCCCACGAGCAGTACTTC.

The chain employs TRBV6-5 and TRBJ1-1; D is uncertain. Germline V gene sequence: CDR1 MNHEY, CDR2 SVGAGI. The germline V and J ends were trimmed by 8 bases and 3 bases, with 19 bases remaining between them. This CDR3 comprises 15 residues. CDR3 sequence: CASASDWNSDTEAFF. CDR3 bases: TGTGCCAGCGCGAGTGACTGGAACTCCGACACTGAAGCTTTCTTT.

The rearrangement uses TRBV19 and TRBJ1-2; D not certain. Trimming cost V 6 bases and J 0 bases, with 17 bases left between them. The CDR3 runs 16 residues. Germline CDR1 reads LNHDA; CDR2 reads SQIVND (reference sequence). The CDR3: CASSTPIGKSNYGYTF. The DNA for the CDR3 is TGTGCCAGTAGCACCCCAATTGGTAAATCTAACTATGGCTACACCTTC.